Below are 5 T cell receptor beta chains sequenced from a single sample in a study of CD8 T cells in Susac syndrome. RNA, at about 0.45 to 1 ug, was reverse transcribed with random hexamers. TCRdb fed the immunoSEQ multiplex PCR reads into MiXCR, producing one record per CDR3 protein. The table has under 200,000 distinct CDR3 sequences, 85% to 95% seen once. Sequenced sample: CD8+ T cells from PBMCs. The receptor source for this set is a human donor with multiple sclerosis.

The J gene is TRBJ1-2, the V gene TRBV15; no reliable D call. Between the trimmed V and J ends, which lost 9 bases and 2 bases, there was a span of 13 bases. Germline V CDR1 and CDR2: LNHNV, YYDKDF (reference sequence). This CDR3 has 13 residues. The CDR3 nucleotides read TGTGCCACTACCGCCGGGGTCAACTATGGCTACACCTTC. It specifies CATTAGVNYGYTF.

The CDR3 DNA is TGTGCCACCATTCTTTCTACGGGGGGCAATCAGCCCCAGCATTTT. The encoded protein is CATILSTGGNQPQHF. The chain recombines TRBV28 with TRBJ1-5; weak D call: TRBD1 (5 bases). The CDR3 contains 15 residues. Germline V lookup: CDR1 MDHEN, CDR2 SYDVKM. V was cut by 10 bases and J by 2 bases, with 18 bases left in between.

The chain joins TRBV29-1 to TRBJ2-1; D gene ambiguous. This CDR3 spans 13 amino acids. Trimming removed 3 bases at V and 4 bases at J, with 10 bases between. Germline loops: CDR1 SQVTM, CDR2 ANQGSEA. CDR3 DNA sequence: TGCAGCGTTGAGCACAGCAGGTACAATGAGCAGTTCTTC. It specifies CSVEHSRYNEQFF.

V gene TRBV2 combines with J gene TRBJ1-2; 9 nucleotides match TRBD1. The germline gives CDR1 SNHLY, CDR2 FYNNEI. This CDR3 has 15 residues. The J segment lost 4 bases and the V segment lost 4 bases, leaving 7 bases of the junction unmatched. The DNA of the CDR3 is TGTGCCAGCAGTGGAGGACAGGGGATTGGCTATGGCTACACCTTC. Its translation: CASSGGQGIGYGYTF.

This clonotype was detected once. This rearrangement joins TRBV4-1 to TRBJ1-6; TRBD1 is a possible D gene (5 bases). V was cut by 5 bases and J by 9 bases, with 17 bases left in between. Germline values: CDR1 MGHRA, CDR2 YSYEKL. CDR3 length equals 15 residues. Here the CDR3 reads CASSKGLRDGSPLHF. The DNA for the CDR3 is TGCGCCAGCAGCAAAGGGCTCAGGGACGGTTCACCCCTCCACTTT.